This is a list of T cell receptor beta chains from one sample in a study of molecular identifiers for immune sequencing clone quantification. TCRdb re-called the PCR reads with MiXCR, one entry per CDR3 protein. Found here are 88,000 or so distinct CDR3 sequences, over 20% of them singletons; the top ten hold 0.8% to 1.2%. Sequencing input: naive CD8+ T cells from blood, with Jurkat cell RNA spiked in. The receptors were gathered from a human donor in good health. Some libraries in this study had Jurkat cell RNA spiked in. Each CDR3 is given with its conserved first and last residue. Each record gives: clone size, D gene, V gene, J gene, CDR3 DNA, CDR3 protein. D genes are given only for firm matches. A clone size is listed for some rows: how often the clone was seen (once, few, many), or a class if it is expanded.

abundance: many; d_gene: NA; v_gene: TRBV4-3; j_gene: TRBJ2-7; CDR3nt: TGCGCCAGCAGCCTCAGTAGGGCAGGGCCCTACGAGCAGTACTTC; CDR3aa: CASSLSRAGPYEQYF
abundance: NA; d_gene: TRBD2; v_gene: TRBV14; j_gene: TRBJ2-1; CDR3nt: TGTGCCAGCAGACCTACCGGGACTACCTACAATGAGCAGTTCTTC; CDR3aa: CASRPTGTTYNEQFF
abundance: many; d_gene: NA; v_gene: TRBV12-3/TRBV12-4; j_gene: TRBJ2-3; CDR3nt: TGTGCCAGCACCTCCTTGGGGACAGATACGCAGTATTTT; CDR3aa: CASTSLGTDTQYF
abundance: many; d_gene: TRBD1; v_gene: TRBV6-2/TRBV6-3; j_gene: TRBJ2-4; CDR3nt: TGTGCCAGCAGTCCACAGGGGGCCAAAAACATTCAGTACTTC; CDR3aa: CASSPQGAKNIQYF
abundance: NA; d_gene: NA; v_gene: TRBV7-9; j_gene: TRBJ2-5; CDR3nt: TGTGCCAGCAGCTTAGCCCTACGGAGTCCCCAAGAGACCCAGTACTTC; CDR3aa: CASSLALRSPQETQYF
abundance: NA; d_gene: TRBD1; v_gene: TRBV28; j_gene: TRBJ1-5; CDR3nt: TGTGCCAGCAGTGGGGGGGACAGACATCAGCCCCAGCATTTT; CDR3aa: CASSGGDRHQPQHF
abundance: many; d_gene: TRBD1; v_gene: TRBV20-1; j_gene: TRBJ2-7; CDR3nt: TGCAGTGCTCCGGACAGGGACGAGGGGAGTTACGAGCAGTACTTC; CDR3aa: CSAPDRDEGSYEQYF
abundance: many; d_gene: NA; v_gene: TRBV19; j_gene: TRBJ2-2; CDR3nt: TGTGCCAGTACCTCTGGGGCCCCCGGGGAGCTGTTTTTT; CDR3aa: CASTSGAPGELFF
abundance: few; d_gene: NA; v_gene: TRBV7-9; j_gene: TRBJ2-7; CDR3nt: TGTGCCAGCAGCACTTCCGGGACTGGGGAACAGGAGCAGTACTTC; CDR3aa: CASSTSGTGEQEQYF
abundance: many; d_gene: NA; v_gene: TRBV12-3/TRBV12-4; j_gene: TRBJ1-5; CDR3nt: TGTGCCAGCAGTTTGGGTCAGGGGCCTCAGCCCCAGCATTTT; CDR3aa: CASSLGQGPQPQHF
abundance: NA; d_gene: NA; v_gene: TRBV7-9; j_gene: TRBJ1-2; CDR3nt: TGTGCCAGCAGCTTAGCGCACAGCTATGGCTACACCTTC; CDR3aa: CASSLAHSYGYTF
abundance: many; d_gene: TRBD2; v_gene: TRBV28; j_gene: TRBJ2-7; CDR3nt: TGTGCCAGCAGTTGGCTAGCGGGCTTCGAGCAGTACTTC; CDR3aa: CASSWLAGFEQYF
abundance: many; d_gene: NA; v_gene: TRBV7-2; j_gene: TRBJ2-7; CDR3nt: TGTGCCAGCAGCTTAGCGGTTGGGTACGAGCAGTACTTC; CDR3aa: CASSLAVGYEQYF
abundance: NA; d_gene: NA; v_gene: TRBV30; j_gene: TRBJ1-2; CDR3nt: TGTGCCTGGAGTGTACAAGGCGGTAACTATGGCTACACCTTC; CDR3aa: CAWSVQGGNYGYTF
abundance: few; d_gene: NA; v_gene: TRBV6-5; j_gene: TRBJ1-1; CDR3nt: TGTGCCAGCAGTTACGGCAGAAACATGAACACTGAAGCTTTCTTT; CDR3aa: CASSYGRNMNTEAFF
abundance: few; d_gene: TRBD2; v_gene: TRBV19; j_gene: TRBJ2-1; CDR3nt: TGTGCCAGTAGTATAGTAGCGGGGGAGTGGAATGAGCAGTTCTTC; CDR3aa: CASSIVAGEWNEQFF
abundance: few; d_gene: NA; v_gene: TRBV20-1; j_gene: TRBJ2-7; CDR3nt: TGCAGTGCTAGAGACTTTCCCCTGAGCTCCTACGAGCAGTACTTC; CDR3aa: CSARDFPLSSYEQYF
abundance: NA; d_gene: TRBD1; v_gene: TRBV12-3/TRBV12-4; j_gene: TRBJ2-5; CDR3nt: TGTGCCAGCAGTGATACAGGGGTAACCCACTCAGAGACCCAGTACTTC; CDR3aa: CASSDTGVTHSETQYF
abundance: few; d_gene: NA; v_gene: TRBV30; j_gene: TRBJ2-5; CDR3nt: TGTGCCTGGGACCGGACAGAAGAGACCCAGTACTTC; CDR3aa: CAWDRTEETQYF
abundance: NA; d_gene: NA; v_gene: TRBV27; j_gene: TRBJ2-3; CDR3nt: TGTGCCAGCAGGCAGAGGACAAGTAGCACAGATACGCAGTATTTT; CDR3aa: CASRQRTSSTDTQYF
abundance: many; d_gene: NA; v_gene: TRBV4-1; j_gene: TRBJ2-6; CDR3nt: TGCGCCAGCAGCCAAGAGCCAAGCTCTGGGGCCAACGTCCTGACTTTC; CDR3aa: CASSQEPSSGANVLTF
abundance: few; d_gene: TRBD2; v_gene: TRBV2; j_gene: TRBJ2-5; CDR3nt: TGTGCCAGCAAACCATGGGCGGGAGTAGAGACCCAGCACTTC; CDR3aa: CASKPWAGVETQHF
abundance: NA; d_gene: NA; v_gene: TRBV29-1; j_gene: TRBJ1-1; CDR3nt: TGCGGCGTTGATGATTTTTTGAACACTGAAGCTTTCTTT; CDR3aa: CGVDDFLNTEAFF
abundance: many; d_gene: NA; v_gene: TRBV12-3/TRBV12-4; j_gene: TRBJ1-1; CDR3nt: TGTGCCAGCAGGAAAACGGAGGTCACTGAAGCTTTCTTT; CDR3aa: CASRKTEVTEAFF
abundance: many; d_gene: TRBD1; v_gene: TRBV5-1; j_gene: TRBJ1-1; CDR3nt: TGCGCCAGCAGCTTGGATGGAGGGGGCTTGACTGAAGCTTTCTTT; CDR3aa: CASSLDGGGLTEAFF
abundance: few; d_gene: NA; v_gene: TRBV4-1; j_gene: TRBJ2-1; CDR3nt: TGCGCCAGCAGCCAAGTGGGTAGCCCCTCCTACAATGAGCAGTTCTTC; CDR3aa: CASSQVGSPSYNEQFF
abundance: many; d_gene: TRBD1; v_gene: TRBV29-1; j_gene: TRBJ2-7; CDR3nt: TGCAGCGTTGAAGGGGGTGGGCAGGGGGCATACGAGCAGTACTTC; CDR3aa: CSVEGGGQGAYEQYF
abundance: many; d_gene: NA; v_gene: TRBV7-2; j_gene: TRBJ1-4; CDR3nt: TGTGCCAGCAGTTACCGAGCGGGCAGGGATTTTGATGCTAATGAAAAACTGTTTTTT; CDR3aa: CASSYRAGRDFDANEKLFF
abundance: NA; d_gene: NA; v_gene: TRBV1; j_gene: TRBJ2-2; CDR3nt: TGCACCAGCAGCCAAGAACTCACAGGGGACCCCGGGGAGCTGTTTTTT; CDR3aa: CTSSQELTGDPGELFF
abundance: few; d_gene: NA; v_gene: TRBV7-9; j_gene: TRBJ1-4; CDR3nt: TGTGCCAGCAGACCCAAGGACTTTCCGGAAAAACTGTTTTTT; CDR3aa: CASRPKDFPEKLFF
abundance: few; d_gene: NA; v_gene: TRBV15; j_gene: TRBJ2-7; CDR3nt: TGTGCCACCAGCAGAGATAGGGGGACCCTCTACGAGCAGTACTTC; CDR3aa: CATSRDRGTLYEQYF
abundance: NA; d_gene: NA; v_gene: TRBV27; j_gene: TRBJ2-5; CDR3nt: TGTGCCAGCAGATTGGGGGTCAGGGGGGAGACCCGGTACTTC; CDR3aa: CASRLGVRGETRYF
abundance: many; d_gene: TRBD1; v_gene: TRBV11-2; j_gene: TRBJ2-7; CDR3nt: TGTGCCAGCAGCACCCAGAACAGGGGCGAGCAGTACTTC; CDR3aa: CASSTQNRGEQYF
abundance: many; d_gene: TRBD1; v_gene: TRBV11-3; j_gene: TRBJ2-7; CDR3nt: TGTGCCAGCAGCCCTCCGGGACAGGCCTACGAGCAGTACTTC; CDR3aa: CASSPPGQAYEQYF
abundance: NA; d_gene: NA; v_gene: TRBV20-1; j_gene: TRBJ2-1; CDR3nt: TGCAGTGCTAGAGATTTAAGTATTAGTGGGGAGCAGTTCTTC; CDR3aa: CSARDLSISGEQFF
abundance: many; d_gene: NA; v_gene: TRBV29-1; j_gene: TRBJ2-1; CDR3nt: TGCAGCGTTGAAACTGGGGGAGGGTCAGGGGTCTACAATGAGCAGTTCTTC; CDR3aa: CSVETGGGSGVYNEQFF
abundance: many; d_gene: TRBD1; v_gene: TRBV4-3; j_gene: TRBJ2-3; CDR3nt: TGCGCCAGCAGCCACTCGGGACAGGGAGGTCTCGCAGATACGCAGTATTTT; CDR3aa: CASSHSGQGGLADTQYF
abundance: NA; d_gene: TRBD2; v_gene: TRBV24-1; j_gene: TRBJ2-5; CDR3nt: TGTGCCACCAGGGCGGGAGCTCAAGAGACCCAGTACTTC; CDR3aa: CATRAGAQETQYF
abundance: many; d_gene: NA; v_gene: TRBV18; j_gene: TRBJ1-1; CDR3nt: TGTGCCAGCTCACCGGGGGCGCGCACTGAAGCTTTCTTT; CDR3aa: CASSPGARTEAFF
abundance: few; d_gene: TRBD1; v_gene: TRBV30; j_gene: TRBJ1-2; CDR3nt: TGTGCCTGGACGGAGGACAGGGACTTTGGCTACACCTTC; CDR3aa: CAWTEDRDFGYTF
abundance: NA; d_gene: TRBD2; v_gene: TRBV16; j_gene: TRBJ2-3; CDR3nt: TGTGCCAGCAGCCAGATTCTTTTGACTAGCGGAGACACAGATGCGCAGTATTTT; CDR3aa: CASSQILLTSGDTDAQYF
abundance: NA; d_gene: TRBD1; v_gene: TRBV28; j_gene: TRBJ2-5; CDR3nt: TGTGCCAGCACCTCTGGGGACAGGGTAGGCAGGACCCAGTACTTC; CDR3aa: CASTSGDRVGRTQYF
abundance: few; d_gene: TRBD2; v_gene: TRBV27; j_gene: TRBJ2-1; CDR3nt: TGTGCCAGCAACGACGGGGGGGAATACAATGAGCAGTTCTTC; CDR3aa: CASNDGGEYNEQFF
abundance: few; d_gene: TRBD2; v_gene: TRBV30; j_gene: TRBJ2-7; CDR3nt: TGTGCCTGGCGGGGACTAGAGAAACTCCACGAGCAGTACTTC; CDR3aa: CAWRGLEKLHEQYF